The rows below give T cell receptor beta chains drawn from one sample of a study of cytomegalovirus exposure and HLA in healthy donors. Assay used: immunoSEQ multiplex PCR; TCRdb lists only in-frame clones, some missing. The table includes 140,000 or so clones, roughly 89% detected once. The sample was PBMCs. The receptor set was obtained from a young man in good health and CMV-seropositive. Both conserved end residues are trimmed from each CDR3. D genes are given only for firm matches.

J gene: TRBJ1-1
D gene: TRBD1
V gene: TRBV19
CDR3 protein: ASSIPLTGSNDEAF

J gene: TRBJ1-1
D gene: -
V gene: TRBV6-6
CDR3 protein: ASSPSGRNTEAF

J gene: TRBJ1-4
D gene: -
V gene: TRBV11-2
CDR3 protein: ASRNLGSPGGEKLF

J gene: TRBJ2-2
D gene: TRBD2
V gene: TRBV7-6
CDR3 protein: ASSSVAGGPGELF

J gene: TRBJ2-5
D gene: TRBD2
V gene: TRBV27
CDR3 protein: ASSLAGRQETQY

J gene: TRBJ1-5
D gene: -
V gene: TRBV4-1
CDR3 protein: ASSQDGRGGQPQH

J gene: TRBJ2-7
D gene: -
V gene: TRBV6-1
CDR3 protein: ASSSAGGSL

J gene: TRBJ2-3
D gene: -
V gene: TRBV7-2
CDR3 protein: ASSPHRPGHQSQY

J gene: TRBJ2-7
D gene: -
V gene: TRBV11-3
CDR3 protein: ASSSSSYEQY

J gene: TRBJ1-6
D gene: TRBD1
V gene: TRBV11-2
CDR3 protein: ASSPPTGSPNSPLH

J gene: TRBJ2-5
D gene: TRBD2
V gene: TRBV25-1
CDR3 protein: ASSEYFLTSGEGTQY

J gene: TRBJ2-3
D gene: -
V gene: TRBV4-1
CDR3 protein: ASSQDPGDTDTQY

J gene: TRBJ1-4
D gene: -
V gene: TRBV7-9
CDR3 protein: ASSPSPLLGVNEKLF

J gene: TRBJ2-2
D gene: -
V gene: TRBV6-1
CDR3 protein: ASSEAGGRGELF

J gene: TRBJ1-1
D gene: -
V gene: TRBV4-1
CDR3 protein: ASSQVSTNTEAF

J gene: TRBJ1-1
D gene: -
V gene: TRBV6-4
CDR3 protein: ASSWRWNTEAF

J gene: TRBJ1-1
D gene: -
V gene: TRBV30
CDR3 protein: AWRRNTEAF

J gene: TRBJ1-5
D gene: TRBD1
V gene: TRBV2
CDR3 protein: ASSGTGDQPQH

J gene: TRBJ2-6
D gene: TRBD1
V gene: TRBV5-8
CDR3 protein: ASSRLRTGGLPSVLT

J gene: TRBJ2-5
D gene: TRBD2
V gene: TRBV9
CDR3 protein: ASSSSGRFETQY

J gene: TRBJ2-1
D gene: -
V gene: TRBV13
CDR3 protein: ASSFLWGGNEQF

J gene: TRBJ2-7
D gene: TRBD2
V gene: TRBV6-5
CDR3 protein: ASSYAGGRYEQY

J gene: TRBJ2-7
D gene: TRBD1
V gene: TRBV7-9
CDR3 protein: ASSSLWDRRGKSYEQY

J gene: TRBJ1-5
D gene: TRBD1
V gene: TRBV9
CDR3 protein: ASSVGTGGQPQH

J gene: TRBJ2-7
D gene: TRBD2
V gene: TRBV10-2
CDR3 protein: ASSPPGGPDEQY

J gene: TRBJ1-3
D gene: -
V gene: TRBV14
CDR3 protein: ASSRPQGTGNTIY

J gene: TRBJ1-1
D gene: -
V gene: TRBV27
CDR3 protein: ASSFPGQNTEAF

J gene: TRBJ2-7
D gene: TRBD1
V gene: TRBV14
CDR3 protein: ASSLAGTGSEQY

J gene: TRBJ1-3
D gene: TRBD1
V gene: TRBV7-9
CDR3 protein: ASSWGQGNSGNTIY

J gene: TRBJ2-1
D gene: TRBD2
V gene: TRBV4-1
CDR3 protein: ASSLSGSSYNEQF

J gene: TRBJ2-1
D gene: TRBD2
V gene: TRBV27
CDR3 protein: ASSPTTSGSTSPF

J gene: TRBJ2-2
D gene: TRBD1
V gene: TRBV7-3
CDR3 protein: ASSLRQGVFTGELF

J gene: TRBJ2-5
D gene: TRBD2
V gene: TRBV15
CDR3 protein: ATSQGLAGRQETQY

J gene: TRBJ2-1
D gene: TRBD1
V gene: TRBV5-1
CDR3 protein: ASSRGQGADEQF

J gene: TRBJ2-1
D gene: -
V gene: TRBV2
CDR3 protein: ASSRGLRGPGYEQF

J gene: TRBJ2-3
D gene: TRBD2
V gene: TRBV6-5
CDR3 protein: ASSYTQLAADTQY

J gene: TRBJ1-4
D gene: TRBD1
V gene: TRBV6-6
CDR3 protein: ASSYGTGGEKLF

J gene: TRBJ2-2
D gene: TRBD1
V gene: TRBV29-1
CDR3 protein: SVEDRGKSTGELF

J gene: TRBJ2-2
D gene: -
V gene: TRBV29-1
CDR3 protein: SVEDKTGELF

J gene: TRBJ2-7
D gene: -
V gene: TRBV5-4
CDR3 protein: ASSLNLFSDRPYEQY

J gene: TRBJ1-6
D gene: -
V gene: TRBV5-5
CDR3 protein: ASSLAVQTGSPLH

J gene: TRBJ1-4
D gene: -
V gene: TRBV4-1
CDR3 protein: ASSQVRGEKLF

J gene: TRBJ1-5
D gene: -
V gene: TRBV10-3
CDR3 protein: AISPGVDQPQH

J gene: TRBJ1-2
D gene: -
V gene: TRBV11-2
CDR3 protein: ASSLGGYGYGYT

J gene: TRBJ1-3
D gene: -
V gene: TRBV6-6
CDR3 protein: ASRSGGGNTIY

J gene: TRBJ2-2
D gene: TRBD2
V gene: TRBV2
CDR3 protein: AIGLAGAGELF